The 10 T cell receptor beta chains presented below share a single source sample, sequenced in a study of T cell responses to AZD1222 COVID-19 vaccine. Assay: immunoSEQ multiplex PCR; the TCRdb copy retains only in-frame clones and omits some. The sample has just under 100,000 clones, around nine tenths seen once. This sample comprised peripheral blood, obtained on day 0 of AZD1222 vaccination. The receptors shown here come from an adult in good health.

The chain recombines TRBV2 with TRBJ1-1, with 7 bases identical to TRBD1. Per the germline V gene, CDR1 is SNHLY and CDR2 is FYNNEI. V shed 2 bases, J shed 3 bases, and the junction held 6 bases outside the gene matches. This CDR3 spans 15 amino acids. The CDR3, as DNA: TGTGCCAGCAGTGAAAGAGACAGGGCGGACACTGAAGCTTTCTTT. It yields the protein CASSERDRADTEAFF.

The V call is TRBV27, the J call TRBJ1-6; TRBD1 aligns across 9 bases. CDR3 size: 16 residues. Germline loops: CDR1 MNHEY, CDR2 SMNVEV (reference sequence). Trimming removed 3 bases from V and 8 bases from J; junction bases left unmatched: 8. The CDR3 bases are TGTGCCAGCAGTTTGGGGACAGGGCTAATGTATTCACCCCTCCACTTT. Translated: CASSLGTGLMYSPLHF.

The chain joins TRBV7-9 to TRBJ1-5; D is uncertain. CDR3 length: 15 residues. V was pared by 1 base and J by 7 bases, with 14 bases between. Germline loops: CDR1 SEHNR, CDR2 FQNEAQ (reference sequence). The CDR3 DNA sequence: TGTGCCAGCAGCTTAGATGCGCTGGCAGGACAGCCCCAGCATTTT. Its protein product is CASSLDALAGQPQHF.

The chain is built from TRBV30 and TRBJ1-2; D gene ambiguous. Germline-derived CDR1 and CDR2 are GTSNPN and SVGIG (reference sequence). This CDR3 spans 13 amino acids. Trimming took off 2 bases at V and 2 bases at J, with 9 bases between the two ends. CDR3 nucleotide sequence: TGTGCCTGGAGTTTGGGGATCAACTATGGCTACACCTTC. Translation: CAWSLGINYGYTF. Filled out from reference TRBV30 and TRBJ1-2, the complete variable domain reads SQTIHQWPATLVQPVGSPLSLECTVEGTSNPNLYWYRQAAGRGLQLLFYSVGIGQISSEVPQNLSASRPQDRQFILSSKKLLLSDSGFYLCAWSLGINYGYTFGSGTRLTVV.

This clone came up a few times. Written as DNA, the CDR3 is TGTGCCAGCAGTGAAACAGAGAACCAGCCCCAGCATTTT. This encodes CASSETENQPQHF. The chain employs TRBV6-1 and TRBJ1-5, with D unclear. The V gene's germline CDR1 is MNHNS and CDR2 SASEGT. The CDR3 has 13 residues. The V end lost 2 bases, the J end lost 7 bases, and 9 bases lay between the germline ends.

CDR3: CASSRLTGTASYEQYF. CDR3 DNA: TGCGCCAGCAGCCGCCTGACCGGGACAGCTTCCTACGAGCAGTACTTC. The chain employs TRBV4-1 and TRBJ2-7; 7 bases map to TRBD1. CDR1 is MGHRA and CDR2 is YSYEKL in the germline V gene. V shed 4 bases, J shed 1 base, and the junction held 10 bases outside the gene matches. This CDR3 spans 16 amino acids.

There are a few counts of this clone. The rearrangement links TRBV30 to TRBJ2-2; D ambiguous. The CDR3 sequence is 16 residues long. Germline loops: CDR1 GTSNPN, CDR2 SVGIG (reference sequence). The ends were cut back, 0 bases at V and 1 base at J, with 12 bases in the middle. CDR3 DNA: TGTGCCTGGAGTGTACGAGAGTTAGTGAACACCGGGGAGCTGTTTTTT. Its translation is CAWSVRELVNTGELFF.

The CDR3, as DNA: TGTGCCTGGAGGGGGACAGGGGACGGATATGGCTACACCTTC. This sequence encodes CAWRGTGDGYGYTF. The rearrangement joins TRBV30 to TRBJ1-2, with TRBD1 matching over 10 bases. The length of the CDR3 is 14 residues. Trimming cost V 3 bases and J 5 bases; bases outside gene matches: 6. CDR1 is GTSNPN and CDR2 is SVGIG in the germline V gene (reference sequence).

The V call is TRBV7-9, the J call TRBJ1-3; TRBD1 might be the D (5 bases). V gave up 7 bases and J gave up 3 bases, with 16 bases separating them. CDR1 and CDR2 from the germline V gene are SEHNR and FQNEAQ (reference sequence). This CDR3 has 15 residues. In nucleotides, the CDR3 is TGTGCCAGCACCACAGGATCAACAATTGGAAACACCATATATTTT. Amino acids: CASTTGSTIGNTIYF. Combining the CDR3 with reference TRBV7-9 and TRBJ1-3 gives the whole variable domain DTGVSQNPRHKITKRGQNVTFRCDPISEHNRLYWYRQTLGQGPEFLTYFQNEAQLEKSRLLSDRFSAERPKGSFSTLEIQRTEQGDSAMYLCASTTGSTIGNTIYFGEGSWLTVV.

The chain joins TRBV30 to TRBJ1-1, with D unresolved. The CDR3 is made up of 15 amino acids. Looked up from germline, CDR1 is GTSNPN and CDR2 is SVGIG (reference sequence). V was cut by 0 bases and J by 3 bases, with 14 bases left in between. Here the CDR3 DNA reads TGTGCCTGGAGTGTCGGGATCCGGTGGGACACTGAAGCTTTCTTT. This translates into CAWSVGIRWDTEAFF.